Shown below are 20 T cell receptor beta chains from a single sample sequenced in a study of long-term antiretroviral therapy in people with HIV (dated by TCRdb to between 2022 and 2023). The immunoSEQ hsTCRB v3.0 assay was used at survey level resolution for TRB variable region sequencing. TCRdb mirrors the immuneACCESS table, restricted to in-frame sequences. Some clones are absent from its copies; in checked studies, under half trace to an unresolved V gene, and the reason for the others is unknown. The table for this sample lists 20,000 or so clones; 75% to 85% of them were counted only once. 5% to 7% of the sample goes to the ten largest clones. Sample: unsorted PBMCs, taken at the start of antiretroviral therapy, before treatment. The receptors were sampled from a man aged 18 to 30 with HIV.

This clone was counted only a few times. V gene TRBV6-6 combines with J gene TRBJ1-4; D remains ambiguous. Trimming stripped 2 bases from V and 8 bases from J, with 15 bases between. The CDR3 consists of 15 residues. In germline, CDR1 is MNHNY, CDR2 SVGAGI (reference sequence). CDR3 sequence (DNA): TGTGCCAGCAGTTACGATGGGGAACCCAGGGAAAAACTGTTTTTT. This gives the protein CASSYDGEPREKLFF.

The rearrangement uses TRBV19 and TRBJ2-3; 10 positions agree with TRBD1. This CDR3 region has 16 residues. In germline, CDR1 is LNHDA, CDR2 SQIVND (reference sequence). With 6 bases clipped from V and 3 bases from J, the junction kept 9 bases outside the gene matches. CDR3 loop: CASSQRDRGRTDTQYF. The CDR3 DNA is TGTGCCAGTAGCCAAAGAGACAGGGGGCGAACAGATACGCAGTATTTT.

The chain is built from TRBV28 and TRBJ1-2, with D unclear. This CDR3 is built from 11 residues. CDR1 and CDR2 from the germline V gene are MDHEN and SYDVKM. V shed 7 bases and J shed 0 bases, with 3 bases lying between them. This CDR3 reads CASISNYGYTF. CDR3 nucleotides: TGTGCCAGCATCTCTAACTATGGCTACACCTTC.

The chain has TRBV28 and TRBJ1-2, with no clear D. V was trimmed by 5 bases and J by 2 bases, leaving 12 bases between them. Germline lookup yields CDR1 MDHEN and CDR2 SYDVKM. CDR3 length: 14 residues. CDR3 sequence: CASSLEGRNYGYTF. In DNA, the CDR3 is TGTGCCAGCAGTCTAGAAGGGCGGAACTATGGCTACACCTTC.

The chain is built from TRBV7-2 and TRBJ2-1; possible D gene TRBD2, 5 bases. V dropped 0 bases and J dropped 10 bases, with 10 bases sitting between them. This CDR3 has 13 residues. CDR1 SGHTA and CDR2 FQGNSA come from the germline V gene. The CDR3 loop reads CASSLAIGGEQFF. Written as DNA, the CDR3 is TGTGCCAGCAGCTTAGCAATAGGAGGAGAGCAGTTCTTC.

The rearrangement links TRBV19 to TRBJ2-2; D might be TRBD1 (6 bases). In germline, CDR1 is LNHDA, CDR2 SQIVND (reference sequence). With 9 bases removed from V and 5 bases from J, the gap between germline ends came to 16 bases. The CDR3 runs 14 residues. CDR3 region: CASLQGLGTGELFF. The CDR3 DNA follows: TGTGCCAGCCTACAGGGTTTAGGGACCGGGGAGCTGTTTTTT.

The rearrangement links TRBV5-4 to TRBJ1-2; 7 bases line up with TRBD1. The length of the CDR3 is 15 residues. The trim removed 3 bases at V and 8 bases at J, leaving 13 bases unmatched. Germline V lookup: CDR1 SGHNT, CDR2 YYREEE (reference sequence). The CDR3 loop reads CASSWAAQGGEGYTF. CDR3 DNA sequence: TGTGCCAGCAGCTGGGCAGCGCAGGGGGGCGAAGGCTACACCTTC.

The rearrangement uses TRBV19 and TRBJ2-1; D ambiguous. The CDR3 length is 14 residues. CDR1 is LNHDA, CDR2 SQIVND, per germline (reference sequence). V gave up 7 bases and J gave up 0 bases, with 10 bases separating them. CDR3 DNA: TGTGCCAGTACCCCCGCGGCCTCCTACAATGAGCAGTTCTTC. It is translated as CASTPAASYNEQFF. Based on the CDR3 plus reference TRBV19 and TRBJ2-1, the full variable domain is DGGITQSPKYLFRKEGQNVTLSCEQNLNHDAMYWYRQDPGQGLRLIYYSQIVNDFQKGDIAEGYSVSREKKESFPLTVTSAQKNPTAFYLCASTPAASYNEQFFGPGTRLTVL.

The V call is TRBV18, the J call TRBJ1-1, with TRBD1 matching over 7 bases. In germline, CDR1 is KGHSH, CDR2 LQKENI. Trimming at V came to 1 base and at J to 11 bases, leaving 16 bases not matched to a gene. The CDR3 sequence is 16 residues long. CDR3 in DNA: TGTGCCAGCTCACCACGAGAGGGGGCGCGTCACGTGAAGGCTTTCTTT. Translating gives CASSPREGARHVKAFF.

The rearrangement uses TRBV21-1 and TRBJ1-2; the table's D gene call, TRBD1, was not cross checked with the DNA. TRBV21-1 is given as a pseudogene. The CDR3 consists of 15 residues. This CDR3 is CASKGQVPRGWGYTF. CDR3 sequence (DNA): TGTGCCAGCAAGGGACAGGTCCCCCGGGGCTGGGGCTACACCTTC.

CDR3 coding DNA: TGTGCCAGCAGCTTAGCTTTAGAACAGGACTATTACGAGCAGTACTTC. Residues: CASSLALEQDYYEQYF. This sequence joins TRBV11-2 and TRBJ2-7, with D possibly TRBD2 on 6 matching bases. From germline, CDR1 is SGHAT and CDR2 FQNNGV. The length of the CDR3 is 16 residues. Trimming left V 1 base short and J 4 bases short, with 17 bases between.

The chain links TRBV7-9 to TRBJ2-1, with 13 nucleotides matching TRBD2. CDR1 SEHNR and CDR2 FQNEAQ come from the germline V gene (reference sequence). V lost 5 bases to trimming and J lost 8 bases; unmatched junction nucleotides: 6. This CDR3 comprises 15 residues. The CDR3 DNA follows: TGTGCCAGCAGCCCGGGGACTAGCGGGACCTATGAGCAGTTCTTC. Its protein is CASSPGTSGTYEQFF.

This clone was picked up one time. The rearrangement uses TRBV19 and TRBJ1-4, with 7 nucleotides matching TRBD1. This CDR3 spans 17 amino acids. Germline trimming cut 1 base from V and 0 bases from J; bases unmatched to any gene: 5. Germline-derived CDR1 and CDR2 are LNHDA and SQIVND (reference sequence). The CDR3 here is CASSIGQGFATNEKLFF. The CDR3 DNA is TGTGCCAGTAGTATAGGACAGGGTTTTGCAACTAATGAAAAACTGTTTTTT.

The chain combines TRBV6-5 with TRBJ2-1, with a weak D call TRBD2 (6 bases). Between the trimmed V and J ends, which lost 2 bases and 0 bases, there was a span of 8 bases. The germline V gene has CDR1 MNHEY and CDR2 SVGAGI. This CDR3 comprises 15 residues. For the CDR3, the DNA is TGTGCCAGCAGTTACGGAGGGATCTCCTACAATGAGCAGTTCTTC. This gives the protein CASSYGGISYNEQFF.

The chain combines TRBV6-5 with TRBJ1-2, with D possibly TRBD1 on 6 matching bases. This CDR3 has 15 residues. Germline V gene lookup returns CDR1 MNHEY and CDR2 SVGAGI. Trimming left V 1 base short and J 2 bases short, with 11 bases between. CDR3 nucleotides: TGTGCCAGCAGTTACTTGACAGGACCGAACTATGGCTACACCTTC. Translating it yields CASSYLTGPNYGYTF.

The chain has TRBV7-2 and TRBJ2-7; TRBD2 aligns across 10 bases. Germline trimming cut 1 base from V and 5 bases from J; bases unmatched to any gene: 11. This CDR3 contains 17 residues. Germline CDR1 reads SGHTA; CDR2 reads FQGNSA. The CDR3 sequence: CASSLVGLGTSVDEQYF. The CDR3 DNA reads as TGTGCCAGCAGCTTAGTGGGATTGGGGACTAGCGTAGACGAGCAGTACTTC. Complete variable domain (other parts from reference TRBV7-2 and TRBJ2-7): GAGVSQSPSNKVTEKGKDVELRCDPISGHTALYWYRQSLGQGLEFLIYFQGNSAPDKSGLPSDRFSAERTGGSVSTLTIQRTQQEDSAVYLCASSLVGLGTSVDEQYFGPGTRLTVT.

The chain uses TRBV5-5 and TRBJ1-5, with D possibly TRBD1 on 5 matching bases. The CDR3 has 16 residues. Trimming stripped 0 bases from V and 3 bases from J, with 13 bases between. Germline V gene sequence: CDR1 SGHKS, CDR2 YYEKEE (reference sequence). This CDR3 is CASSLEPGAYNQPQHF. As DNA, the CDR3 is TGTGCCAGCAGCTTGGAACCCGGGGCCTACAATCAGCCCCAGCATTTT.

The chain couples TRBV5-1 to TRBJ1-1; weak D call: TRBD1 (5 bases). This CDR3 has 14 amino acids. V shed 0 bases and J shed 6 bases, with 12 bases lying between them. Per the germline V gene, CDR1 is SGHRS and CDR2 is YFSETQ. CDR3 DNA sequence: TGCGCCAGCAGCTTGGACAGGAGCTATTCTGAAGCTTTCTTT. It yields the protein CASSLDRSYSEAFF.

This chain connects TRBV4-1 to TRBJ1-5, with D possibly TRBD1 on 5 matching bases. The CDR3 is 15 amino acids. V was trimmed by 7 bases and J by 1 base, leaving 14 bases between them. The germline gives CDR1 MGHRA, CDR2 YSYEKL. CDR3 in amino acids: CASTGTLYSNQPQHF. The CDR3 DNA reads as TGCGCCAGCACCGGGACCCTTTACAGCAATCAGCCCCAGCATTTT.

The CDR3 region has the DNA TGCGCCAGCAATCGGCAAGAGACCCAGTACTTC. It yields the protein CASNRQETQYF. The chain uses TRBV23-1 and TRBJ2-5; no clear D. TRBV23-1 is noted as an ORF with a role that remains uncertain. CDR3 length: 11 amino acids. Trimming pared 7 bases from V and 2 bases from J, leaving 5 bases between.